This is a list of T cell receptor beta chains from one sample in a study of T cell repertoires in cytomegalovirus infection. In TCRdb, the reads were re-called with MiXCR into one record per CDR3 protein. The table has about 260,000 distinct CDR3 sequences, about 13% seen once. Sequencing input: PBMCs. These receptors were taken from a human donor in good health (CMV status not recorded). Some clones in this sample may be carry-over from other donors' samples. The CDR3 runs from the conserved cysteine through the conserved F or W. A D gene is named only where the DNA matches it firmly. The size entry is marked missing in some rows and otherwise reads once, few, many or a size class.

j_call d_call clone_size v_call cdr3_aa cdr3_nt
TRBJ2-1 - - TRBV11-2 CASSLQWVGSYNEQFF TGTGCCAGCAGCTTACAGTGGGTGGGCTCCTACAATGAGCAGTTCTTC
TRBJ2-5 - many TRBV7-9 CASSIAPLWETQYF TGTGCCAGCAGCATCGCACCGCTGTGGGAGACCCAGTACTTC
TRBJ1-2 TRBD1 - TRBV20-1 CSAIDRTGVGYTF TGCAGTGCTATAGATCGGACAGGGGTTGGCTACACCTTC
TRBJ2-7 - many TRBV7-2 CASSPSRAIPYEQYF TGTGCCAGCAGCCCTTCTCGGGCAATACCCTACGAGCAGTACTTC
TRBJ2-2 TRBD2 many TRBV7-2 CASSRKTSGGANTGELFF TGTGCCAGCAGCCGAAAGACTAGCGGGGGTGCGAACACCGGGGAGCTGTTTTTT
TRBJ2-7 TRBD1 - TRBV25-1 CASSERQGTYEQYF TGTGCCAGCAGTGAACGACAGGGAACCTACGAGCAGTACTTC
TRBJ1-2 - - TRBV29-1 CSVAVSAYGYTF TGCAGCGTTGCCGTGTCGGCATATGGCTACACCTTC
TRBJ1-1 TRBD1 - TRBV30 CAWRSPGQSEAFF TGTGCCTGGAGATCACCGGGACAGTCTGAAGCTTTCTTT
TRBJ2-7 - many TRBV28 CASSFSSYEQYF TGTGCCAGCAGTTTCTCCTCCTACGAGCAGTACTTC
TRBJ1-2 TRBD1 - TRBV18 CASSPGTGTANYGYTF TGTGCCAGCTCACCCGGAACCGGGACAGCAAACTATGGCTACACCTTC
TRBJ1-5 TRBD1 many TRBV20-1 CSARSMRTGGGYSNQPQHF TGCAGTGCTAGAAGTATGCGGACAGGGGGCGGGTATAGCAATCAGCCCCAGCATTTT
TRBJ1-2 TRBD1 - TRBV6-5 CASSFRTASGTERGYTF TGTGCCAGCAGTTTCCGGACCGCTTCCGGGACAGAACGTGGCTACACCTTC
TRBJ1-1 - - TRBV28 CASSSLGAPDTEAFF TGTGCCAGCAGTTCTCTGGGGGCGCCGGACACTGAAGCTTTCTTT
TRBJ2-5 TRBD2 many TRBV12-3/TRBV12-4 CASSLRSPSGQETQYF TGTGCCAGCAGTTTAAGGTCGCCTAGCGGCCAAGAGACCCAGTACTTC
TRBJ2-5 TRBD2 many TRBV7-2 CASSHASWSGRARETQYF TGTGCCAGCAGCCACGCCTCGTGGAGCGGGAGGGCCCGAGAGACCCAGTACTTC
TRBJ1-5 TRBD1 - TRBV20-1 CSALDRGSRSNQPQHF TGCAGTGCTCTAGACAGGGGTTCTCGTAGCAATCAGCCCCAGCATTTT
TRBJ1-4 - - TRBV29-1 CSVERSKGEKLFF TGCAGCGTAGAAAGGAGTAAAGGTGAAAAACTGTTTTTT
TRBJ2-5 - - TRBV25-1 CASRDIGQETQYF TGTGCCAGCAGGGACATAGGGCAAGAGACCCAGTACTTC
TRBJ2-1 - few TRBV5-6 CASVGVNEQFF TGTGCCAGCGTGGGGGTCAATGAGCAGTTCTTC
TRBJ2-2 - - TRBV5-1 CASGESNTGELFF TGCGCCAGCGGAGAATCGAACACCGGGGAGCTGTTTTTT
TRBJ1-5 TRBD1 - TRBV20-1 CSAIEPRQGNQPQHF TGCAGTGCCATAGAACCTCGACAGGGAAATCAGCCCCAGCATTTT
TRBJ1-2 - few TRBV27 CASAGDTNYGYTF TGTGCCAGCGCCGGGGACACCAACTATGGCTACACCTTC
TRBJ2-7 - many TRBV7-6 CASSPVRGSEQYF TGTGCCAGCAGCCCCGTGAGAGGGTCCGAGCAGTACTTC
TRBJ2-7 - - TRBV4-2 CASSQEGIGSYEQYF TGTGCCAGCAGCCAAGAGGGTATCGGGTCCTACGAGCAGTACTTC
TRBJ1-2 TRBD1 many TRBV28 CASSFGTAYGYTF TGTGCCAGCAGTTTCGGGACAGCCTATGGCTACACCTTC
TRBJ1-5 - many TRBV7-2 CASRFGGVGQPQHF TGTGCCAGCAGATTCGGCGGGGTTGGGCAGCCCCAGCATTTT
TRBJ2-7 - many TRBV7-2 CASSNKGGGRAQVTYEQYF TGTGCCAGCAGCAACAAAGGGGGGGGGCGGGCTCAGGTTACCTACGAGCAGTACTTC
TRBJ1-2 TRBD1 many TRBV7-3 CASSPTGAGGYGYTF TGTGCCAGCAGCCCCACCGGGGCAGGGGGCTATGGCTACACCTTC
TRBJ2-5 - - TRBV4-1 CASSQGFLRQQETQYF TGTGCCAGCAGCCAGGGGTTCCTTCGGCAGCAAGAGACCCAGTACTTC